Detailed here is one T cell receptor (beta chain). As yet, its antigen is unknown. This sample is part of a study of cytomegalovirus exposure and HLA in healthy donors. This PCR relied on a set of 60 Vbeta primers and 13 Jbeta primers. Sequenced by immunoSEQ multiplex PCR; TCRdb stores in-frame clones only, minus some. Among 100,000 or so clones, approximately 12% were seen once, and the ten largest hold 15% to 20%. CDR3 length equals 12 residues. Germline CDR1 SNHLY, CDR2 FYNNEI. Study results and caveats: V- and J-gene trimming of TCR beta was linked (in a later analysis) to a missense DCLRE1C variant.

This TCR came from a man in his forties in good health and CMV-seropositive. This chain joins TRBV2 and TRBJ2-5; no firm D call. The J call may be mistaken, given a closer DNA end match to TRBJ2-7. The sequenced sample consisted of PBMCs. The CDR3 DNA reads TGTGCCAGCGCGACTGACTCCTACGAGCAGTACTTC. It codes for CASATDSYEQYF.